This TCR beta chain was profiled in a study of OX40 agonist ivuxolimab in advanced cancers. Germline CDR1 and CDR2: SGHNT and YYREEE (reference sequence). The V end lost 0 bases, the J end lost 5 bases, and 6 bases lay between the germline ends. The CDR3 has 14 amino acids. The table came from immunoSEQ multiplex PCR; TCRdb's copy has only in-frame clones and leaves some out. The table has 30,000 to 35,000 clones, about 70% seen once. The specimen was CD4+ or CD8+ T cells sorted from blood, collected in a trial of the OX40 agonist ivuxolimab. This rearrangement joins TRBV5-4 to TRBJ2-6, with unresolved D. This clonotype was sampled from an adult with an advanced solid tumor such as melanoma, head and neck, liver or kidney cancer. The CDR3, as DNA: TGTGCCAGCAGCTTGGGTAATCGGGCCAACGTCCTGACTTTC. This sequence encodes CASSLGNRANVLTF. The full variable domain, with the rest looked up from reference TRBV5-4 and TRBJ2-6, is ETGVTQSPTHLIKTRGQQVTLRCSSQSGHNTVSWYQQALGQGPQFIFQYYREEENGRGNFPPRFSGLQFPNYSSELNVNALELDDSALYLCASSLGNRANVLTFGAGSRLTVL.